What follows is one T cell receptor beta chain and its context. In the original processing: Reference gene primer amplification yielded estimated nucleated cell counts. Sequenced by immunoSEQ multiplex PCR; TCRdb stores in-frame clones only, minus some. Clonal size and the V and J genes are those of that table, whereas D and trimming came from the DNA. The data show approximately 61,000 clones, with around 85% seen just once and around 6% held by the top ten. This sample is drawn from a study of blood T cell repertoires in COVID-19. Study details: Material from acute and convalescent COVID-19 was sourced from the United States, Italy and Spain. T cells, B-cell-depleted T cells, or PBMCs supplied cDNA or gDNA.

The germline V gene encodes CDR1 SGHNT and CDR2 YYREEE (reference sequence). This CDR3 has 16 amino acids. V gave up 2 bases and J gave up 2 bases, with 14 bases separating them. This TCR came from a woman in her seventies with acute or convalescent COVID-19. The chain combines TRBV5-4 with TRBJ1-3; no clear D gene. Material: peripheral blood. CDR3 sequence reads: CASSLDPGITGNTIYF. Here the CDR3 DNA reads TGTGCCAGCAGCTTAGATCCGGGGATCACTGGAAACACCATATATTTT.